The 23 T cell receptor beta chains reported below all come from one sample, sequenced in a study of graft-versus-host responses after intestinal transplantation. Measured with immunoSEQ multiplex PCR; TCRdb has only the in-frame clones, and not every one. This table has roughly 18,000 clones, 95% appearing once. The sequencing here drew on PBMCs, taken 23 days after intestinal transplant. Source of these receptors: a human patient who received an intestinal transplant, so some T cells may come from the graft donor.

J is TRBJ2-1 and V is TRBV28, with 8 bases lining up with TRBD1. The J segment lost 1 base and the V segment lost 4 bases, leaving 12 bases of the junction unmatched. This CDR3 is built from 18 residues. Germline CDR1 reads MDHEN; CDR2 reads SYDVKM. CDR3 in amino acids: CASSSDWDRRPSYNEQFF. The CDR3 region has the DNA TGTGCCAGCAGTTCAGACTGGGACAGGCGCCCTTCCTACAATGAGCAGTTCTTC.

The V gene is TRBV9, the J gene TRBJ1-2, with TRBD1 matching 9 bases. The V gene's germline CDR1 is SGDLS and CDR2 YYNGEE. V was clipped by 4 bases and J by 4 bases; unmatched bases: 11. CDR3 length: 16 amino acids. The CDR3 region is CASSTFPQGAVYGYTF. The DNA of the CDR3 is TGTGCCAGCAGCACCTTCCCACAGGGGGCAGTCTATGGCTACACCTTC.

This chain links TRBV4-1 with TRBJ1-2; perhaps TRBD1 as D (6 bases). The CDR3 totals 15 residues. Germline V gene sequence: CDR1 MGHRA, CDR2 YSYEKL. The V and J ends lost 0 bases and 3 bases respectively, with 11 bases between them. The CDR3 coding sequence is TGCGCCAGCAGCCAAGAGACAGGCACCTACTATGGCTACACCTTC. Protein: CASSQETGTYYGYTF.

The chain combines TRBV9 with TRBJ2-3; D is unclear. Germline-derived CDR1 and CDR2 are SGDLS and YYNGEE. CDR3 length: 14 amino acids. The V end lost 2 bases, the J end lost 4 bases, and 11 bases lay between the germline ends. CDR3 loop: CASSVPSGSDTQYF. The DNA of the CDR3 is TGTGCCAGCAGCGTCCCATCCGGATCAGATACGCAGTATTTT.

The chain is built from TRBV2 and TRBJ2-1; D uncertain. The germline V gene has CDR1 SNHLY and CDR2 FYNNEI. The CDR3 totals 14 residues. V lost 8 bases and J lost 2, with 13 bases in between. The CDR3 DNA reads as TGTGCCAGCGACCGGCTGGGGACCTACAATGAGCAGTTCTTC. This translates into CASDRLGTYNEQFF.

J is TRBJ2-7 and V is TRBV4-1, with D maybe TRBD1 (6 bases). Germline assignment: CDR1 MGHRA and CDR2 YSYEKL. This CDR3 is built from 14 residues. Trimming shortened V by 1 base and J by 3 bases, and 10 bases separated the two germline ends. CDR3 region: CASSQGQAVYEQYF. The DNA of the CDR3 is TGCGCCAGCAGCCAAGGACAGGCCGTCTACGAGCAGTACTTC.

The sample holds a few counts of this clone. The chain links TRBV19 to TRBJ2-3; TRBD1 aligns across 8 bases. Germline V CDR1 and CDR2: LNHDA, SQIVND (reference sequence). The length of the CDR3 is 14 residues. The J segment lost 5 bases and the V segment lost 7 bases, leaving 8 bases of the junction unmatched. The CDR3: CASNPGQEVDTQYF. The CDR3 DNA reads TGTGCCAGTAACCCGGGACAGGAGGTAGATACGCAGTATTTT.

This clone was recorded once. The J gene is TRBJ2-7, the V gene TRBV4-1; the match to TRBD1 covers 8 bases. There are 15 residues in the CDR3. Looked up from germline, CDR1 is MGHRA and CDR2 is YSYEKL. Trimming cost V 4 bases and J 2 bases; bases outside gene matches: 7. The CDR3 bases are TGCGCCAGCAGCCCCGAAGGACAGGGCACCTACGAGCAGTACTTC. Translating gives CASSPEGQGTYEQYF.

DNA of the CDR3: TGTGCCAGCCGTTCAGGGGCGAACACCGGGGAGCTGTTTTTT. Amino acids: CASRSGANTGELFF. V gene TRBV6-5 combines with J gene TRBJ2-2; the D gene is possibly TRBD1 (6 bases). This CDR3 is built from 14 residues. Per the germline V gene, CDR1 is MNHEY and CDR2 is SVGAGI. V gave up 8 bases and J gave up 0 bases, with 10 bases separating them.

V gene TRBV29-1 combines with J gene TRBJ2-1; perhaps D is TRBD1 or TRBD2 (5 bases each). The CDR3 spans 10 residues. Germline V gives CDR1 SQVTM, CDR2 ANQGSEA. The ends were cut back, 7 bases at V and 8 bases at J, with 9 bases in the middle. The CDR3 sequence is CSAVGDEQFF. CDR3 DNA: TGCAGCGCAGTGGGGGATGAGCAGTTCTTC.

The chain is built from TRBV5-6 and TRBJ1-2, with 7 bases matching TRBD1. The ends lost 1 base at V and 3 bases at J; junction bases unmatched: 3. Per the germline V gene, CDR1 is SGHDT and CDR2 is YYEEEE. CDR3 length equals 14 residues. For the CDR3, the DNA is TGTGCCAGCAGCTTGCAGGGACAGCACTATGGCTACACCTTC. Protein sequence: CASSLQGQHYGYTF.

V gene TRBV6-5 combines with J gene TRBJ2-7; 8 bases match TRBD1. CDR1 is MNHEY and CDR2 is SVGAGI in the germline V gene. This CDR3 comprises 15 residues. Losses at the gene ends were 2 bases for V and 0 bases for J; bases not matched to a gene: 3. The CDR3 region is CASSYGTGSSYEQYF. CDR3 DNA: TGTGCCAGCAGTTACGGGACAGGTAGCTCCTACGAGCAGTACTTC.

This clone was seen once. The chain has TRBV10-3 and TRBJ2-5; 9 bases map to TRBD1. This CDR3 has 17 amino acids. V was pared by 2 bases and J by 5 bases, with 12 bases of the junction left unmatched. Germline assignment: CDR1 ENHRY and CDR2 SYGVKD. DNA of the CDR3: TGTGCCATCAGTGAGCCACCGGGACAGGGTTATGGCGAGACCCAGTACTTC. Protein product: CAISEPPGQGYGETQYF.

This chain connects TRBV29-1 to TRBJ2-1, with TRBD2 matching 8 bases. The CDR3 is made up of 13 amino acids. Germline V gene data show CDR1 as SQVTM and CDR2 as ANQGSEA. The ends lost 7 bases at V and 6 bases at J; junction bases unmatched: 8. The DNA for the CDR3 is TGCAGCGCCGCCGGACTAGCATCCAATGAGCAGTTCTTC. It specifies CSAAGLASNEQFF.

The chain uses TRBV19 and TRBJ2-7, with D possibly TRBD1 on 5 matching bases. The CDR3 runs 14 residues. Between the trimmed V and J ends, which lost 9 bases and 1 base, there was a span of 16 bases. In germline, CDR1 is LNHDA, CDR2 SQIVND (reference sequence). The CDR3 is CASKTDLESYEQYF. The CDR3 nucleotides read TGTGCCAGCAAGACAGATTTAGAATCCTACGAGCAGTACTTC.

As to this clone: A junction boundary mismatches the germline segment, possibly from a read error. The V call is TRBV9, the J call TRBJ2-7; 9 bases agree with TRBD2. The CDR3 runs to 16 residues. The germline gives CDR1 SGDLS, CDR2 YYNGEE. The CDR3 sequence is CAGSPRASGAWDEQYF. In DNA form, the CDR3 reads TGTGCCGGCAGCCCCAGAGCTAGCGGGGCGTGGGACGAGCAGTACTTC.

The chain links TRBV28 to TRBJ2-3, with D possibly TRBD2 on 5 matching bases. The V and J ends lost 1 base and 0 bases respectively, with 17 bases between them. This CDR3 is 18 amino acids long. Germline V lookup: CDR1 MDHEN, CDR2 SYDVKM. The CDR3 DNA follows: TGTGCCAGCAGTTTATCCGGCGGGCAGTCCTATAGCACAGATACGCAGTATTTT. As protein: CASSLSGGQSYSTDTQYF.

The genes are TRBV7-9 and TRBJ2-7; D possibly corresponds to TRBD1 (5 bases). V was shortened by 5 bases and J by 5 bases, with 13 bases between the two germline ends. The CDR3 is made up of 13 amino acids. Germline V gene lookup returns CDR1 SEHNR and CDR2 FQNEAQ (reference sequence). This CDR3 reads CASSQAGPHEQYF. The CDR3 DNA reads as TGTGCCAGCAGCCAAGCAGGGCCACACGAGCAGTACTTC.

The CDR3: CASSMTTGPNYGYTF. Written as DNA, the CDR3 is TGTGCCAGCAGCATGACGACAGGGCCTAACTATGGCTACACCTTC. The chain uses TRBV13 and TRBJ1-2, with TRBD1 matching 7 bases. V was clipped by 5 bases and J by 0 bases; unmatched bases: 6. CDR1 and CDR2 (germline): PRHDT, FYEKMQ (reference sequence). This CDR3 has 15 amino acids. Combining the CDR3 with reference TRBV13 and TRBJ1-2 gives the whole variable domain AAGVIQSPRHLIKEKRETATLKCYPIPRHDTVYWYQQGPGQDPQFLISFYEKMQSDKGSIPDRFSAQQFSDYHSELNMSSLELGDSALYFCASSMTTGPNYGYTFGSGTRLTVV.

The chain recombines TRBV4-1 with TRBJ1-1; no firm D call. This CDR3 spans 15 amino acids. The V and J ends lost 1 base and 5 bases respectively, with 14 bases between them. In germline, CDR1 is MGHRA, CDR2 YSYEKL. The CDR3 DNA reads TGCGCCAGCAGCCAAGTCTACAGCACATATACTGAAGCTTTCTTT. This encodes CASSQVYSTYTEAFF.

The chain couples TRBV6-5 to TRBJ1-1; tentative D call: TRBD1 (5 bases). From germline, CDR1 is MNHEY and CDR2 SVGAGI. The V end lost 6 bases, the J end lost 3 bases, and 11 bases lay between the germline ends. CDR3 length equals 13 residues. The CDR3 reads CASRPRQYTEAFF. CDR3 coding DNA: TGTGCCAGCAGACCTCGACAGTACACTGAAGCTTTCTTT.

The rearrangement links TRBV7-3 to TRBJ2-2; D remains ambiguous. Germline V gene sequence: CDR1 SGHTA, CDR2 FQGTGA. This CDR3 is built from 11 residues. Trimming pared 0 bases from V and 7 bases from J, leaving 0 bases between. CDR3 sequence: CASSLTGELFF. The CDR3 nucleotides read TGTGCCAGCAGCTTAACCGGGGAGCTGTTTTTT.

This clone was found once. The chain carries TRBV28 and TRBJ2-7; D gene unclear. There are 14 residues in the CDR3. Deletions cut 6 bases from V and 2 bases from J, with 14 bases between. Germline V CDR1 and CDR2: MDHEN, SYDVKM. The CDR3 here is CASSPLAVAYEQYF. In nucleotides, the CDR3 is TGTGCCAGCAGCCCCCTTGCAGTCGCCTACGAGCAGTACTTC.